Detailed here is one TCR beta chain. The antigen is not known. Blood got drawn at baseline, again on cycle 4 day 1, and then on cycle 7 day 1. This specimen belongs to a study of OX40 agonist ivuxolimab in advanced cancers. Whole-study findings and limits: At 0.1 to 3.0 mg/kg and by week 6, clonal expansion occurred in CD4+ and CD8+ blood T cells. In CD8+ T cells, expanded clones were on average more numerous than in CD4+.

Produced via immunoSEQ multiplex PCR; TCRdb's table is partial and in-frame only. The repertoire holds some 70,000 clones, with around 83% as singletons. The TCR sequence derives from an adult with an advanced solid tumor such as melanoma, head and neck, liver or kidney cancer. The material was CD4+ or CD8+ T cells sorted from blood, obtained in a trial of the OX40 agonist ivuxolimab.

CDR3 nucleotides: TGTGCCACCAGCAGAGTAACGGGTCGACCTTTCTTT. Amino acid sequence: CATSRVTGRPFF. This chain connects TRBV15 to TRBJ1-1; the D is unclear. CDR1 is LNHNV and CDR2 is YYDKDF in the germline V gene (reference sequence). V was clipped by 1 base and J by 12 bases, with 12 bases between them. The CDR3 spans 12 residues.